This is a list of T cell receptor beta chains from one sample in a study of blood T cells in healthy people across ages. TCRdb reprocessed the 5' RACE reads via MiXCR and lists one record per CDR3 protein. The data show hundreds of thousands of distinct CDR3 sequences, about 61% seen once. The sequenced sample consisted of blood. All receptors come from a man in his forties in good health. CDR3s include the opening cysteine and the closing phenylalanine or tryptophan. The order of the fields is V gene, J gene, clone size, CDR3 protein. Rows give clone size only sometimes, using once, few, many, or a class for an expanded clone.

TRBV27	TRBJ2-1	.	CASSGGLVNEQFF
TRBV7-9	TRBJ2-1	.	CASSLVGTGHNEQFF
TRBV10-3	TRBJ2-3	few	CAISAGRTFRTDTQYF
TRBV19	TRBJ2-3	few	CASSSGGGRTDTQYF
TRBV7-2	TRBJ2-1	.	CASTVPMYNEQFF
TRBV7-2	TRBJ1-2	.	CASSPSQAGEYGYTF
TRBV16	TRBJ2-3	.	CASNQRGGTDTEYF
TRBV7-2	TRBJ2-3	.	CASSLGTSRGTDTQYF
TRBV6-5	TRBJ1-5	.	CARRGMGNQPQHF
TRBV7-2	.	.	CASSSAGTVPHEQYF
TRBV20-1	.	.	CSAKGGGDVNEQYF
TRBV29-1	TRBJ2-3	few	CSAQRGNTDTQYF
TRBV5-1	TRBJ2-2	.	CASFRDTNTGELFF
TRBV4-2	.	.	CASSQDLIRASGRFGRETQFF
TRBV4-1	TRBJ2-4	.	CASSQVQLGAKNIQYF
TRBV7-9	TRBJ1-2	.	CASSTDWTGGGYTF
TRBV6-2/TRBV6-3	TRBJ2-7	few	CASSYNSRTGGDYEQYF
TRBV7-2	TRBJ2-5	.	CASSPDLAETQYF
TRBV14	TRBJ2-4	many	CASSQERGLNIQYF
TRBV7-3	TRBJ2-3	.	CASSLTPGLAGGHTDTQYF
TRBV5-1	TRBJ1-1	.	CASSLDPGIGSDTEAFF
TRBV21-1	TRBJ1-6	.	CASSKLGPPWTGDNSPLHF
TRBV6-5	TRBJ2-5	.	CASTKKGAVRQETQYF
TRBV6-5	TRBJ1-2	.	CASSDDSYGYTF
TRBV5-5	TRBJ2-6	.	CASSSDRTRPSGTNVLTF
TRBV7-8	TRBJ2-5	.	CASSLAGQGGNEQYF
TRBV9	TRBJ2-6	.	CASSVSLPTDVLTF
TRBV5-1	.	.	CASITSPGQGIGELFF
TRBV21-1	TRBJ2-7	.	CASGRQIAYEQYF
TRBV5-1	TRBJ2-5	.	CASSLIWDKQETQYF
TRBV2	TRBJ1-2	.	CASSEQGGLGYTF
TRBV12-3/TRBV12-4	TRBJ2-1	.	CASRDPSYNEQFF